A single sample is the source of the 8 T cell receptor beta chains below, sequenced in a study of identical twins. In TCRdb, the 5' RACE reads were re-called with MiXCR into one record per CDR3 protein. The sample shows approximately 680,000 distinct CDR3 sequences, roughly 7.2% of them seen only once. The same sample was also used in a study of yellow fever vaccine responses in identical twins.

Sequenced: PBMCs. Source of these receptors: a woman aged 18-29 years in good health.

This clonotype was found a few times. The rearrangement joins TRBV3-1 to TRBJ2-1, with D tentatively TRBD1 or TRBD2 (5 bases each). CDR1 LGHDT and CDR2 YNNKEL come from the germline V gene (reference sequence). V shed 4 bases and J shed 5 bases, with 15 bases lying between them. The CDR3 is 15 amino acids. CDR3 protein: CASSRRLGEHNEQFF. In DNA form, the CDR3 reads TGTGCCAGCAGCCGCCGGTTAGGGGAGCACAATGAGCAGTTCTTC.

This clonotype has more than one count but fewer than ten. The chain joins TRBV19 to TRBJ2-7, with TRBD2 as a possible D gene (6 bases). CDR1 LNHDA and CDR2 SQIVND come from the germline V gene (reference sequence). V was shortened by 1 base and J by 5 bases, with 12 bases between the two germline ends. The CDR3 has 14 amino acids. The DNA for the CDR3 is TGTGCCAGTAGTATAGTTGGAGGGTCCCACGAGCAGTACTTC. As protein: CASSIVGGSHEQYF.

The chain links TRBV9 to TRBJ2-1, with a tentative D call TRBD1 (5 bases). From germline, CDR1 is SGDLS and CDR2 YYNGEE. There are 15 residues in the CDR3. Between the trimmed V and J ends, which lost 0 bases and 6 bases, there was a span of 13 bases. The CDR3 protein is CASSVVDSPLNEQFF. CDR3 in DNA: TGTGCCAGCAGCGTAGTAGACAGTCCCCTCAATGAGCAGTTCTTC. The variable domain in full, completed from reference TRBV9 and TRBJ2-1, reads DSGVTQTPKHLITATGQRVTLRCSPRSGDLSVYWYQQSLDQGLQFLIQYYNGEERAKGNILERFSAQQFPDLHSELNLSSLELGDSALYFCASSVVDSPLNEQFFGPGTRLTVL.

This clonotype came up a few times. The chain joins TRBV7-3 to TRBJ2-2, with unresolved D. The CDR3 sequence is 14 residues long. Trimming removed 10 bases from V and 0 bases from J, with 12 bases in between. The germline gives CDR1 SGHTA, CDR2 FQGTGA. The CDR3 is CANLPSPNTGELFF. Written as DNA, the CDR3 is TGTGCCAATCTTCCCTCCCCGAACACCGGGGAGCTGTTTTTT.

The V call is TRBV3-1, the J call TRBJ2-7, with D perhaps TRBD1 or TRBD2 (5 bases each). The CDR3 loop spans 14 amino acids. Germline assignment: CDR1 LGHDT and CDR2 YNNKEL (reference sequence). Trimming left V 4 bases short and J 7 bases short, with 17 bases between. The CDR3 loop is CASSLGWTGQEQYF. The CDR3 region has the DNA TGTGCCAGCAGCCTCGGATGGACGGGGCAGGAGCAGTACTTC.

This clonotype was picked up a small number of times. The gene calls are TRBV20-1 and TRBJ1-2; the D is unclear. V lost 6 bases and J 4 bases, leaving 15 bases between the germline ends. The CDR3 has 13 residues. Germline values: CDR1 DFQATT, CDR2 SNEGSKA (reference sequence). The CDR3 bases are TGCAGTGCCTTAGTGGGTCCCGGCTATGGCTACACCTTC. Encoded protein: CSALVGPGYGYTF.

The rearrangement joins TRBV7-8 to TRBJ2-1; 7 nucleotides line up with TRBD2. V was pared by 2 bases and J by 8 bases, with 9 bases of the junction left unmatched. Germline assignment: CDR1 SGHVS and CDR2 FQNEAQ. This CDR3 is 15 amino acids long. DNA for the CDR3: TGTGCCAGCAGCTTAAGAGGGAGGGCCGTGGATGAGCAGTTCTTC. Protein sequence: CASSLRGRAVDEQFF.

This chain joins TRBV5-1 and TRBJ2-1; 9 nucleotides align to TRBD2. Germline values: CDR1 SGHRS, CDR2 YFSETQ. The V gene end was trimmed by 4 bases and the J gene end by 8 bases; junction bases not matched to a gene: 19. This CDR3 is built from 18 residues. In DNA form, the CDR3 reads TGCGCCAGCAGCGGTAGCGGGAGAGGGGCCTCGGGGGGCGATGAGCAGTTCTTC. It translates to CASSGSGRGASGGDEQFF.